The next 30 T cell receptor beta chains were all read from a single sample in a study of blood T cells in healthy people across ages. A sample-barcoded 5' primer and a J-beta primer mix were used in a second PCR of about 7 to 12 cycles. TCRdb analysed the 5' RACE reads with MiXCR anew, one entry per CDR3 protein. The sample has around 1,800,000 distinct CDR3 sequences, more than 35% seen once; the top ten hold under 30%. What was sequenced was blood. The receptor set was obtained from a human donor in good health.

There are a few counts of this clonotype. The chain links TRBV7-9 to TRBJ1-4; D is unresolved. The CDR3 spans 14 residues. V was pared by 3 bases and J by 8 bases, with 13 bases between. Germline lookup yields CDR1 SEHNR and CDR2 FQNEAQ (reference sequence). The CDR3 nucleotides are TGTGCCAGCAGCTTCGGCCGGGTCGGCGAAAAACTGTTTTTT. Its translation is CASSFGRVGEKLFF.

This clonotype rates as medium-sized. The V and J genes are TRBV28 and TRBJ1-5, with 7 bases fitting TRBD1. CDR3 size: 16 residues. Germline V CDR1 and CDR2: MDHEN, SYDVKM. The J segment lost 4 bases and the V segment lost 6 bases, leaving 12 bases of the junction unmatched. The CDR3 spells CASRYQGDLYNQPQHF. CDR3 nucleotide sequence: TGTGCCAGCAGGTATCAGGGGGACCTTTATAATCAGCCCCAGCATTTT.

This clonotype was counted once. The CDR3 here is CSAVFYEQYF. The CDR3 DNA sequence: TGCAGCGCCGTTTTCTACGAGCAGTACTTC. The gene calls are TRBV29-1 and TRBJ2-7; D unresolved. Germline assignment: CDR1 SQVTM and CDR2 ANQGSEA. The length of the CDR3 is 10 residues. V lost 7 bases to trimming and J lost 3 bases, with 7 bases between them.

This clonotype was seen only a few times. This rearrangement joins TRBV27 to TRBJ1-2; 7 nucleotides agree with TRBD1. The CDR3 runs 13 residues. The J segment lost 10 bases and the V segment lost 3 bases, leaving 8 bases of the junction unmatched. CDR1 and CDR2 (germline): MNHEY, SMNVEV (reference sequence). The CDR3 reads CASSFRQGGDYTF. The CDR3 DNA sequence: TGTGCCAGCAGTTTTAGACAGGGAGGAGACTACACCTTC.

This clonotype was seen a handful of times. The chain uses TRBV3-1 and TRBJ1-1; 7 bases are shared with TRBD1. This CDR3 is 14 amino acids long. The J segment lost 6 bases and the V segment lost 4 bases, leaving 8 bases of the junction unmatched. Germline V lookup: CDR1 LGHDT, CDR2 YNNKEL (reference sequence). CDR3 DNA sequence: TGTGCCAGCAGCCCTCTCAGGGGGATCTCTGAAGCTTTCTTT. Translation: CASSPLRGISEAFF.

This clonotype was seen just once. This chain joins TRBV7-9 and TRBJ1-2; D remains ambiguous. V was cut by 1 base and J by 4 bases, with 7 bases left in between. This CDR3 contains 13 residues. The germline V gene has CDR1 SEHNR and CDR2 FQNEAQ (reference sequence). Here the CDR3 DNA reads TGTGCCAGCAGCTTAGACTTTATCTATGGCTACACCTTC. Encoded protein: CASSLDFIYGYTF.

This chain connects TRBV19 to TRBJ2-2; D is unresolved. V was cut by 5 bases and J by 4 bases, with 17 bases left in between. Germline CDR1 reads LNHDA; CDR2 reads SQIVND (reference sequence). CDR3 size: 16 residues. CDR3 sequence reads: CASSPRRIKGTGELFF. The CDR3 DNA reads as TGTGCCAGTAGTCCTCGCAGAATAAAGGGCACCGGGGAGCTGTTTTTT.

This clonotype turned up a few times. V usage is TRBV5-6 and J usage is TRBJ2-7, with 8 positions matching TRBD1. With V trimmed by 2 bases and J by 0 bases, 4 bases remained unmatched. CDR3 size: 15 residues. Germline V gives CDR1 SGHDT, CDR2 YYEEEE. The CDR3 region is CASSFLDRDSYEQYF. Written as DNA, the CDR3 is TGTGCCAGCAGCTTTCTGGACAGGGACTCCTACGAGCAGTACTTC.

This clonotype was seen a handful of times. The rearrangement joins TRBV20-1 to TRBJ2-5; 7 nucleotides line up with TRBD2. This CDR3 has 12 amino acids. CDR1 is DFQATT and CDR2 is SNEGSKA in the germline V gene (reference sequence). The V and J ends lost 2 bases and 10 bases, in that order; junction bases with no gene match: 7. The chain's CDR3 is CSARSSGEVQYF. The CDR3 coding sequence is TGCAGTGCTAGATCGAGCGGGGAAGTCCAGTACTTC.

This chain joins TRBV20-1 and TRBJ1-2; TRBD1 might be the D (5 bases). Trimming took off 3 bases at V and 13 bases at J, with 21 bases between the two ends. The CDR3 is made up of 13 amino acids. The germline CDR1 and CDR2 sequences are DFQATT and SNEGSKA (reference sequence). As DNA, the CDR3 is TGCAGTGCTAGGGTGGGGTGGGCCCGCCAGGGCACCTTC. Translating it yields CSARVGWARQGTF.

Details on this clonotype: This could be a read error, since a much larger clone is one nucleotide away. CDR3 nucleotides: TGCAGCGTTATCGTGGTCGGTGGTGAGACCCAGTACTTC. It is translated as CSVIVVGGETQYF. The chain links TRBV29-1 to TRBJ2-5; D not resolved. Looked up from germline, CDR1 is SQVTM and CDR2 is ANQGSEA. Trimming removed 5 bases at V and 5 bases at J, with 15 bases between. The CDR3 length is 13 residues.

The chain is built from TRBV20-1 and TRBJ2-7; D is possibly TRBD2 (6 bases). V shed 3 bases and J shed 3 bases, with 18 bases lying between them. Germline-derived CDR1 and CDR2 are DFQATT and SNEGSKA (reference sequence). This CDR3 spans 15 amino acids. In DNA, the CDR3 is TGCAGTGCTAGGTTGGACGGGGGACGCCTCTACGAGCAGTACTTC. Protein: CSARLDGGRLYEQYF.

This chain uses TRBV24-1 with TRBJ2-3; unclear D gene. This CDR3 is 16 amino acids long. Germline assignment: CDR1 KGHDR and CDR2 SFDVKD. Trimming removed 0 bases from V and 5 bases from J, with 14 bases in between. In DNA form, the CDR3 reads TGTGCCACCAGTGATTTGGCCCAGGAGAGAGGAGATACGCAGTATTTT. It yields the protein CATSDLAQERGDTQYF.

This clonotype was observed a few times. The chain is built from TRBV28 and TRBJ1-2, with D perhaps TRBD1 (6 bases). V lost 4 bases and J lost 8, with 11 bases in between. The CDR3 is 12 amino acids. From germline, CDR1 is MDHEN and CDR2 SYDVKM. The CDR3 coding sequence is TGTGCCAGCAGTTCGGGGGGCGAGGGCTACACCTTC. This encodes CASSSGGEGYTF.

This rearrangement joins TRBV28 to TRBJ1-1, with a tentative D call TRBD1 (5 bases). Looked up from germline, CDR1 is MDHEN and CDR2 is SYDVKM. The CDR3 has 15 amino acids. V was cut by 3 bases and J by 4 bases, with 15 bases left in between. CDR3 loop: CASSLGGRSRTEAFF. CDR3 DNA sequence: TGTGCCAGCAGTTTGGGGGGTCGAAGCCGCACTGAAGCTTTCTTT.

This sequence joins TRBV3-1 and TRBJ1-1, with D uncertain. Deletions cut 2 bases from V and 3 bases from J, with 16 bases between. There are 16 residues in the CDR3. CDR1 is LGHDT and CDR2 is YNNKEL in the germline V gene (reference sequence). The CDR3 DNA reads TGTGCCAGCAGCCAATCGCTGCGACACTGGCACACTGAAGCTTTCTTT. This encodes CASSQSLRHWHTEAFF. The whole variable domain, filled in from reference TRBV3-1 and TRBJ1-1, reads DTAVSQTPKYLVTQMGNDKSIKCEQNLGHDTMYWYKQDSKKFLKIMFSYNNKELIINETVPNRFSPKSPDKAHLNLHINSLELGDSAVYFCASSQSLRHWHTEAFFGQGTRLTVV.

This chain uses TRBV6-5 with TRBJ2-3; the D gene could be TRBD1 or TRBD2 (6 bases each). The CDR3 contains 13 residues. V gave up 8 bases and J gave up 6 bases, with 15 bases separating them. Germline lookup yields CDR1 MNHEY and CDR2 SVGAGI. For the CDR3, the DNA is TGTGCCAGCTCAAGGAGGGGGTTTGATACGCAGTATTTT. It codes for CASSRRGFDTQYF.

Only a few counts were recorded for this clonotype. The chain's CDR3 is CASSDGGGPPYEQYF. For the CDR3, the DNA is TGTGCCAGCAGTGACGGCGGGGGGCCCCCCTACGAGCAGTACTTC. V usage is TRBV2 and J usage is TRBJ2-7; TRBD2 aligns across 8 bases. The CDR3 extends over 15 amino acids. Germline loops: CDR1 SNHLY, CDR2 FYNNEI. The J segment lost 2 bases and the V segment lost 3 bases, leaving 6 bases of the junction unmatched.

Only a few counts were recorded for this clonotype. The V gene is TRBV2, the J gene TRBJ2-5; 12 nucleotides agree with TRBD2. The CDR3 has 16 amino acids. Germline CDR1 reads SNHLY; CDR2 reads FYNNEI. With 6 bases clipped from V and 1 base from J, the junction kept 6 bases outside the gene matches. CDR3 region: CASSPLAGGFQETQYF. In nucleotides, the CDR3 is TGTGCCAGCAGCCCACTAGCGGGGGGCTTCCAAGAGACCCAGTACTTC.

The CDR3 bases are TGTGCCAGCAGGGGGGGGCCAATCTATGGCTACACCTTC. Its translation: CASRGGPIYGYTF. This rearrangement joins TRBV6-5 to TRBJ1-2; D possibly corresponds to TRBD1 (6 bases). Germline loops: CDR1 MNHEY, CDR2 SVGAGI. Trimming shortened V by 6 bases and J by 4 bases, and 12 bases separated the two germline ends. The CDR3 totals 13 residues.

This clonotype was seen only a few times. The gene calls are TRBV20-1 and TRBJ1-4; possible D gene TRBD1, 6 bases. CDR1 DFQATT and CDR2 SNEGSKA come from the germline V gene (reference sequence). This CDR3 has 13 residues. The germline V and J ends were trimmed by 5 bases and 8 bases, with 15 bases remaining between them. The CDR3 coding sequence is TGCAGTGCTCCAAAACAGGGTTTGGAAAAACTGTTTTTT. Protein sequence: CSAPKQGLEKLFF.

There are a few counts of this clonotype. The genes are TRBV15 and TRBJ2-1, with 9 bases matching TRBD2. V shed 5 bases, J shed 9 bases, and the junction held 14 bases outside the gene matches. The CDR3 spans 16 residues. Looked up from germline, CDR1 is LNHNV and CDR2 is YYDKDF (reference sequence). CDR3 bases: TGTGCCACCAGCGGATTCCCACAGCGGGGGGCGGGTGAGCAGTTCTTC. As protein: CATSGFPQRGAGEQFF.

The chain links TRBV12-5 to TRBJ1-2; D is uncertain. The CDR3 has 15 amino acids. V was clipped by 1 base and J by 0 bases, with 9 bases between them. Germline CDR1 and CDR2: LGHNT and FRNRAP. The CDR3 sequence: CASGLDSIPNYGYTF. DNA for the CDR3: TGTGCTAGTGGTTTGGATAGCATACCTAACTATGGCTACACCTTC.

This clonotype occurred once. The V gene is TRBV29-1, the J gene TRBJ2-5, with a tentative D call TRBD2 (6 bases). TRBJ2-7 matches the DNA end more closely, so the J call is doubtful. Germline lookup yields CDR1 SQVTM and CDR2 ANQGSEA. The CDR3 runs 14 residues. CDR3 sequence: CSVEDRTGAYEQYF. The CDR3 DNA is TGCAGCGTTGAAGACAGAACGGGGGCCTACGAGCAGTACTTC.

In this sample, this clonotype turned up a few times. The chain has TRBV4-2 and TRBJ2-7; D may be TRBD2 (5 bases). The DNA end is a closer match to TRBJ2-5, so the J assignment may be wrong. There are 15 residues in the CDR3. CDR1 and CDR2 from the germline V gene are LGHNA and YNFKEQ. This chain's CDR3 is CASSRTSGDWETQYF. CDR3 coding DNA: TGTGCCAGCAGCCGAACCTCCGGGGATTGGGAGACCCAGTACTTC.

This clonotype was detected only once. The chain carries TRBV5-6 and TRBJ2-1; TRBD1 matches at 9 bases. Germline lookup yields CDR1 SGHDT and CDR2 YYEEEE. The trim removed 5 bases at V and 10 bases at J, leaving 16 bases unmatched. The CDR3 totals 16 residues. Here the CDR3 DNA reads TGTGCCAGCAGGTCCACCCGGGACAGGGTTCCTGACGAGCAGTTCTTC. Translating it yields CASRSTRDRVPDEQFF.

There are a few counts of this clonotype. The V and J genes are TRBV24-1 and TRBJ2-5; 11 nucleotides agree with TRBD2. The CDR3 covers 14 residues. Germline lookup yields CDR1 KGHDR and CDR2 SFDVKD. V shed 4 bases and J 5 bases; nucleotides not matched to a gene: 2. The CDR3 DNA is TGTGCCACCAGTGAATCTAGCGGGGGGGAGACCCAGTACTTC. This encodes CATSESSGGETQYF.

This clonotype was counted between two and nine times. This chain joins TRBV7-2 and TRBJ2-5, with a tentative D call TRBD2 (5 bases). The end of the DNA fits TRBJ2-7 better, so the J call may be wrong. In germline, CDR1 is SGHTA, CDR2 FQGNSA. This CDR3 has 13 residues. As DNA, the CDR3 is TGTGCCAGCAGCTTAGTTGAGGGCGGCGAGCAGTACTTC. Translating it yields CASSLVEGGEQYF.

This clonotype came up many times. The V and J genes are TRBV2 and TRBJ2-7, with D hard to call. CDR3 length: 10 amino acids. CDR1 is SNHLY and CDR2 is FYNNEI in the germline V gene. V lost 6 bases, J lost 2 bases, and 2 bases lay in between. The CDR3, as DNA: TGTGCCAGCAGCCCCTACGAGCAGTACTTC. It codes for CASSPYEQYF.

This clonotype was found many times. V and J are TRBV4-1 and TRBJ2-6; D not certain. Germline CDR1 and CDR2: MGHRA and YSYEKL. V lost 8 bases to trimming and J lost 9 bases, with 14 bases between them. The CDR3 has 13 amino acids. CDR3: CASGDTRHNVLTF. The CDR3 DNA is TGCGCCAGCGGCGATACTCGCCACAACGTCCTGACTTTC.